This passage covers 4 T cell receptor beta chains from one sample sequenced in a study of blood T cell repertoires in COVID-19. Assay: immunoSEQ multiplex PCR; the TCRdb copy retains only in-frame clones and omits some. The sample lists under 55,000 clones; more than 75% were seen once. Sequencing was performed on peripheral blood. These receptors were collected from a human donor in a cohort sampled during active COVID-19.

The chain has TRBV5-6 and TRBJ1-2, with 8 bases aligning to TRBD1. V lost 4 bases, J lost 3 bases, and 11 bases stayed unmatched. Germline V CDR1 and CDR2: SGHDT, YYEEEE. This CDR3 spans 16 amino acids. DNA for the CDR3: TGTGCCAGCAGCCCGAAAGGACAGGGAAGGGACTATGGCTACACCTTC. Protein: CASSPKGQGRDYGYTF.

This clone appeared a single time. The chain employs TRBV4-2 and TRBJ1-1; possible D gene TRBD1, 6 bases. Germline CDR1 and CDR2: LGHNA and YNFKEQ. The V and J ends lost 1 base and 4 bases respectively, with 13 bases between them. The CDR3 runs 15 residues. The CDR3 reads CASSQGAGASTEAFF. The CDR3 DNA is TGTGCCAGCAGCCAAGGGGCAGGGGCGAGCACTGAAGCTTTCTTT.

Only one count was recorded for this clone. This chain links TRBV5-1 with TRBJ2-1; 10 bases are a match to TRBD2. Germline V gene data show CDR1 as SGHRS and CDR2 as YFSETQ. V lost 1 base to trimming and J lost 7 bases; unmatched junction nucleotides: 2. This CDR3 comprises 14 residues. As DNA, the CDR3 is TGCGCCAGCAGCTTGATACTAGCGGGGAATGAGCAGTTCTTC. As protein: CASSLILAGNEQFF.

The gene calls are TRBV29-1 and TRBJ2-7; 7 bases are a match to TRBD2. Germline V gene data show CDR1 as SQVTM and CDR2 as ANQGSEA. This CDR3 is built from 14 residues. After removal of 3 bases from V and 3 bases from J, the junction contained 8 bases not matched to a gene. The DNA for the CDR3 is TGCAGCGTTGAGGGGCTAGCGGAGAGCTACGAGCAGTACTTC. Translating gives CSVEGLAESYEQYF.